This passage covers 10 T cell receptor beta chains from one sample sequenced in a study of vaccination and CD4 T cells after COVID-19. Specified treatment: roughly 11-day PBMC culture with coronavirus spike peptide pools or control peptides (ViraFEST assay). For these TCRs, the target antigens are not known. An Oncomine TCR Beta short-read assay was used to sequence the DNA from cultured CD4+ T cells. TCRdb reprocessed the PCR reads with MiXCR, giving one entry per CDR3 protein. In the table there are over 20,000 distinct CDR3 sequences, 55% to 70% of which are singletons. Sequencing was performed on CD4+ T cells from blood, cultured in vitro. These receptors were taken from a human donor who had recovered from COVID-19.

The J gene is TRBJ2-2, the V gene TRBV20-1; a weak D match, TRBD1 (6 bases). CDR1 DFQATT and CDR2 SNEGSKA come from the germline V gene (reference sequence). Trimming took off 6 bases at V and 4 bases at J, with 15 bases between the two ends. The CDR3 is 14 amino acids. CDR3 residues: CSAPRGRSTGELFF. DNA for the CDR3: TGCAGTGCCCCCAGGGGCAGGTCCACCGGGGAGCTGTTTTTT.

DNA for the CDR3: TGTGCCAGCAGCACGGAGACTAGCGGAACCTACGAGCAGTACTTC. Its translation is CASSTETSGTYEQYF. This chain links TRBV7-6 with TRBJ2-7, with 9 bases that match TRBD2. CDR1 and CDR2 from the germline V gene are SGHVS and FNYEAQ. The CDR3 runs to 15 residues. With V trimmed by 5 bases and J by 2 bases, 7 bases remained unmatched.

The J gene is TRBJ1-1, the V gene TRBV28; D perhaps matches TRBD1 (5 bases). Germline loops: CDR1 MDHEN, CDR2 SYDVKM. Trimming stripped 5 bases from V and 1 base from J, with 8 bases between. This CDR3 contains 13 residues. Written as DNA, the CDR3 is TGTGCCAGCAGTCTGGGGCGGAACACTGAAGCTTTCTTT. Translating gives CASSLGRNTEAFF.

This clonotype showed up just a few times. The genes are TRBV24-1 and TRBJ1-2; 7 bases fit TRBD1. The CDR3 consists of 15 residues. V trimming: 4 bases; J trimming: 5 bases; junction bases outside the gene matches: 9. Germline CDR1 KGHDR, CDR2 SFDVKD. CDR3 bases: TGTGCCACCAGTGAAAGTGGCAGGGGGGGTTATGGCTACACCTTC. This codes for CATSESGRGGYGYTF.

In regard to this clonotype: Germline is not matched at one junction end, which may reflect a read error. This sequence joins TRBV5-3 and TRBJ1-3; no firm D call. TRBV5-3 is noted as an ORF with a role that remains uncertain. The CDR3 runs to 14 residues. CDR3 residues: CASSLGGAGNTIYF. DNA of the CDR3: TGTGCCAGCAGCTTGGGCGGGGCTGGAAACACCATATATTTT.

The rearrangement joins TRBV7-2 to TRBJ2-7, with TRBD2 matching 7 bases. Germline loops: CDR1 SGHTA, CDR2 FQGNSA. Trimming at V came to 5 bases and at J to 5 bases, leaving 6 bases not matched to a gene. The CDR3 spans 13 residues. The DNA of the CDR3 is TGTGCCAGCAGCCCGGAGGCGGGGGACGAGCAGTACTTC. Its translation is CASSPEAGDEQYF.

The chain combines TRBV27 with TRBJ2-7, with 10 nucleotides matching TRBD1. J lost 6 bases, V lost 5 bases, and 4 bases had no gene match. Germline lookup yields CDR1 MNHEY and CDR2 SMNVEV (reference sequence). This CDR3 has 13 residues. The CDR3 coding sequence is TGTGCCAGCAGTCGACAGGGGGCCAGCGAGCAGTACTTC. Protein sequence: CASSRQGASEQYF.

This sequence joins TRBV27 and TRBJ1-5; TRBD1 aligns across 12 bases. CDR3 length: 15 residues. Trimming took 6 bases from V and 4 from J; bases not matched to a gene: 4. Germline-derived CDR1 and CDR2 are MNHEY and SMNVEV (reference sequence). This CDR3 reads CASRSGQGANQPQHF. CDR3 nucleotide sequence: TGTGCCAGCAGGTCGGGACAGGGGGCTAATCAGCCCCAGCATTTT.

The rearrangement joins TRBV20-1 to TRBJ1-6, with D uncertain. The CDR3 has 14 amino acids. V was trimmed by 6 bases and J by 7 bases, leaving 16 bases between them. In germline, CDR1 is DFQATT, CDR2 SNEGSKA (reference sequence). For the CDR3, the DNA is TGCAGTGCCCCAGCGGGAGGTTCGAATTCACCCCTCCACTTT. It translates to CSAPAGGSNSPLHF.

V usage is TRBV12-3 or TRBV12-4 and J usage is TRBJ2-1, with D uncertain. Trimming took off 6 bases at V and 2 bases at J, with 11 bases between the two ends. This CDR3 spans 14 amino acids. Here the CDR3 reads CASSPWAAYNEQFF. CDR3 DNA: TGTGCCAGCAGCCCCTGGGCCGCCTACAATGAGCAGTTCTTC.